The 10 T cell receptor beta chains listed next were all sequenced from one sample in a study of post-analysis software for immune sequencing data. Study-level points and caveats: When patients were compared with controls, a handful of TRBV segments were more frequent, TRBV5-6, TRBV5-1 and TRBV20-1 among them.

cDNA libraries for TCR beta contained unique molecular identifiers. One entry per CDR3 protein, called by TCRdb with MiXCR from the PCR reads. The table shows 250,000 to 300,000 distinct CDR3 sequences, with 30% to 45% occurring only once. These receptors have no identified antigens. The sequencing input was blood. The receptor set was obtained from a girl between 5 and 17 years old with multiple sclerosis.

This clonotype was observed many times. The CDR3 loop is CSARERGLGNQPQHF. DNA of the CDR3: TGCAGTGCTAGAGAAAGGGGGCTAGGCAATCAGCCCCAGCATTTT. V usage is TRBV20-1 and J usage is TRBJ1-5, with 7 bases lining up with TRBD1. This CDR3 region has 15 residues. V lost 0 bases and J lost 2; bases outside the gene matches: 4. The germline gives CDR1 DFQATT, CDR2 SNEGSKA (reference sequence).

This clonotype was counted at least ten times. This chain joins TRBV12-3 or TRBV12-4 and TRBJ2-1; D tentatively reads TRBD1 or TRBD2 (5 bases each). The CDR3 consists of 18 residues. Trimming pared 0 bases from V and 3 bases from J, leaving 18 bases between. The CDR3 sequence: CASSLALRGGQGYNEQFF. Written as DNA, the CDR3 is TGTGCCAGCAGTTTAGCGCTAAGAGGCGGGCAGGGCTACAATGAGCAGTTCTTC.

The sample holds many counts of this clonotype. The chain couples TRBV29-1 to TRBJ2-3; 11 bases fit TRBD2. The CDR3 runs to 13 residues. V shed 5 bases, J shed 5 bases, and the junction held 3 bases outside the gene matches. CDR1 SQVTM and CDR2 ANQGSEA come from the germline V gene. CDR3 nucleotides: TGCAGCGTTCGGGGACTAGCGGTAGATACGCAGTATTTT. This encodes CSVRGLAVDTQYF.

This clonotype appeared many times. V gene TRBV2 combines with J gene TRBJ2-1; D might be TRBD2 (7 bases). V was cut by 4 bases and J by 5 bases, with 12 bases left in between. This CDR3 comprises 14 residues. Germline assignment: CDR1 SNHLY and CDR2 FYNNEI. The chain's CDR3 is CASSVGGRNNEQFF. DNA of the CDR3: TGTGCCAGCAGTGTGGGGGGGCGAAACAATGAGCAGTTCTTC. Using reference TRBV2 and TRBJ2-1 for the parts outside the CDR3, the full variable domain is EPEVTQTPSHQVTQMGQEVILRCVPISNHLYFYWYRQILGQKVEFLVSFYNNEISEKSEIFDDQFSVERPDGSNFTLKIRSTKLEDSAMYFCASSVGGRNNEQFFGPGTRLTVL.

This clonotype was counted ten times or more. V usage is TRBV5-1 and J usage is TRBJ2-1; 12 bases line up with TRBD2. Germline trimming cut 4 bases from V and 7 bases from J; bases unmatched to any gene: 6. From germline, CDR1 is SGHRS and CDR2 YFSETQ. The CDR3 extends over 15 amino acids. In DNA, the CDR3 is TGCGCCAGCAGCATGACTAGCGGGAGAGGAAATGAGCAGTTCTTC. Its translation is CASSMTSGRGNEQFF.

This clonotype was observed many times. CDR3 amino acids: CSARDPSYSGIGNEQFF. The CDR3 nucleotides are TGCAGTGCTAGAGATCCAAGTTACAGCGGGATTGGCAATGAGCAGTTCTTC. The chain couples TRBV20-1 to TRBJ2-1; TRBD2 matches 7 bases. V dropped 0 bases and J dropped 6; count of bases not matched to a gene: 14. Germline V gene sequence: CDR1 DFQATT, CDR2 SNEGSKA (reference sequence). The length of the CDR3 is 17 residues.

This clonotype was observed many times. The rearrangement joins TRBV29-1 to TRBJ2-1; TRBD2 matches 12 bases. This CDR3 spans 14 amino acids. CDR1 and CDR2 from the germline V gene are SQVTM and ANQGSEA. J was trimmed by 8 bases and V by 3 bases; bases with no gene match: 5. The CDR3 nucleotides read TGCAGCGTTGAGGGACTAGCGGGCCGCTATGAGCAGTTCTTC. Amino acids: CSVEGLAGRYEQFF.

With respect to this clonotype: This may arise from a read error, as a much more abundant clone is one base away. This chain connects TRBV12-3 or TRBV12-4 to TRBJ1-5; a weak D match, TRBD1 (5 bases). The V gene lost 3 bases and the J gene lost 2 bases, with 14 bases spanning the gap. The CDR3 loop spans 16 amino acids. CDR3 nucleotide sequence: TGTGCCAGCAGTTTGGCCGCCGAACAGGGCAATCAGCCCCAGCATTTT. This translates into CASSLAAEQGNQPQHF.

V and J are TRBV20-1 and TRBJ2-7; 7 bases align to TRBD1. Germline CDR1 DFQATT, CDR2 SNEGSKA (reference sequence). The trim removed 6 bases at V and 5 bases at J, leaving 10 bases unmatched. The CDR3 contains 13 residues. CDR3 in amino acids: CSAAYGTGDEQYF. CDR3 bases: TGCAGTGCCGCCTACGGTACAGGGGACGAGCAGTACTTC.

This clonotype was seen repeatedly, ten times or more. The chain uses TRBV2 and TRBJ2-4; D perhaps matches TRBD2 (5 bases). There are 14 residues in the CDR3. Germline CDR1 is SNHLY and CDR2 is FYNNEI. V shed 10 bases and J shed 1 base, with 14 bases lying between them. CDR3 residues: CATMAPGAKNIQYF. The CDR3 DNA reads as TGTGCCACCATGGCCCCGGGGGCCAAAAACATTCAGTACTTC.